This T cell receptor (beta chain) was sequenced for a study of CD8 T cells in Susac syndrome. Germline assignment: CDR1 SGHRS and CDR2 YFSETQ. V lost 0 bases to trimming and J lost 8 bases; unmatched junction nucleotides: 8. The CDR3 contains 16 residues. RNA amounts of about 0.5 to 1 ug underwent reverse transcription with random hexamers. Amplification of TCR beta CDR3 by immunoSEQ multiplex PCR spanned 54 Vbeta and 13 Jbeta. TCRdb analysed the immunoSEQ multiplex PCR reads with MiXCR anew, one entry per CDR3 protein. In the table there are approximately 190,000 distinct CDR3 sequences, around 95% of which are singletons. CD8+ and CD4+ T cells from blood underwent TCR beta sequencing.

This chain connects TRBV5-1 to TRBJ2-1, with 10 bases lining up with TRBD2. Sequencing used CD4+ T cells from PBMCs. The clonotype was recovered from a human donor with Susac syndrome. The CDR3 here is CASSLAERGGQDEQFF. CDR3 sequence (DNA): TGCGCCAGCAGCTTGGCCGAGCGGGGGGGCCAGGATGAGCAGTTCTTC. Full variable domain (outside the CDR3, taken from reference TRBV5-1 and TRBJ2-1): KAGVTQTPRYLIKTRGQQVTLSCSPISGHRSVSWYQQTPGQGLQFLFEYFSETQRNKGNFPGRFSGRQFSNSRSEMNVSTLELGDSALYLCASSLAERGGQDEQFFGPGTRLTVL.